What follows describes a single T cell receptor beta chain. Its specificity is unknown. Produced via immunoSEQ multiplex PCR; TCRdb's table is partial and in-frame only. The profile shows about 77,000 clones, 85% to 90% of them singletons. Trimming took off 3 bases at V and 4 bases at J, with 9 bases between the two ends. Germline V gives CDR1 ENHRY, CDR2 SYGVKD. This CDR3 spans 13 amino acids. This specimen belongs to a study of T cells in localized non-small cell lung cancer. General study results and limits: Within adjacent lung there appeared a median approximately 62 of the top 100 tumor clones. Peak T cell clonality was found in uninvolved adjacent lung, exceeding tumor. Heterogeneity remains possible, as sequencing covered one tumor region only. Longer overall survival accompanied higher blood T cell density.

Sequenced material: peripheral blood, taken before any cancer treatment. This TCR came from a woman aged 40-70 years with stage I squamous cell lung carcinoma. The rearrangement uses TRBV10-3 and TRBJ2-5; no clear D gene. The CDR3 DNA reads as TGTGCCATCAGTGACTCGCCGCGAGAGACCCAGTACTTC. This translates into CAISDSPRETQYF.